This T cell receptor (beta chain) was sequenced for a study of spatial heterogeneity in lung cancer. V lost 3 bases and J 12 bases, leaving 18 bases between the germline ends. The CDR3 consists of 15 residues. In germline, CDR1 is LGHDT, CDR2 YNNKEL (reference sequence). Each CDR3 protein gets one entry after TCRdb re-called the 5' RACE reads with MiXCR. The sample consists of about 82,000 distinct CDR3 sequences, around 13% of them appearing once. Time point defined: sample taken at primary tumor resection. Whole RNA obtained from tumor, nontumor lung or frozen PBMC underwent sequencing without sorting.

The material was PBMCs, obtained at surgery. The chain carries TRBV3-1 and TRBJ2-6; D is undetermined. The sequence was obtained from a male donor with early-stage non-small cell lung cancer. The CDR3 sequence: CASSQDSALVGVLTF. The CDR3 DNA reads TGTGCCAGCAGCCAGGATTCAGCGCTAGTGGGCGTCCTGACTTTC.